A selection of T cell receptor beta chains follows, all from one sample in a study of blood T cell repertoires in COVID-19. This table comes from immunoSEQ multiplex PCR, and its TCRdb copy is limited to in-frame clones, with some not included. Seen here are approximately 310,000 clones, around 90% observed once, and the top ten hold approximately 5%. The sequenced material came from PBMCs or T cells enriched from blood (not recorded which). These receptors were obtained from a man in his sixties who had recovered from COVID-19. Each CDR3 is given with its conserved first and last residue. D genes are given only for firm matches.

v_gene	j_gene	d_gene	CDR3aa	CDR3nt
TRBV2	TRBJ1-4	-	CASSRQVWDEKLFF	TGTGCCAGCAGCCGACAGGTTTGGGATGAAAAACTGTTTTTT
TRBV19	TRBJ2-5	-	CASSIDRDQETQYF	TGTGCCAGTAGTATAGACAGGGATCAAGAGACCCAGTACTTC
TRBV3-1/TRBV3-2	TRBJ1-2	TRBD1	CASSLEGAIYGYTF	TGTGCCAGCAGCCTAGAGGGGGCGATCTATGGCTACACCTTC
TRBV4-3	TRBJ2-1	TRBD2	CASSPTSGRVGEQFF	TGCGCCAGCAGCCCCACTAGCGGGAGAGTGGGTGAGCAGTTCTTC
TRBV5-6	TRBJ1-5	TRBD1	CASSPGTDNQPQHF	TGTGCCAGCAGCCCGGGGACAGACAATCAGCCCCAGCATTTT
TRBV5-1	TRBJ1-5	TRBD1	CASSLGDREGQPQHF	TGCGCCAGCAGCTTGGGAGACAGGGAAGGTCAGCCCCAGCATTTT
TRBV12-5	TRBJ2-3	TRBD2	CASGLELAGPRIDTQYF	TGTGCTAGTGGTTTGGAACTAGCGGGACCTCGCATAGATACGCAGTATTTT
TRBV28	TRBJ1-1	-	CASSLGSSWSAFF	TGTGCCAGCAGTTTGGGCAGCTCCTGGTCAGCTTTCTTT
TRBV18	TRBJ2-7	-	CASFGNSASSSYEQYF	TGTGCCAGCTTCGGGAATAGCGCCTCAAGCTCCTACGAGCAGTACTTC
TRBV11-2	TRBJ2-3	-	CASSLDLGRTDTQYF	TGTGCCAGCAGCTTAGATCTTGGCCGAACAGATACGCAGTATTTT
TRBV29-1	TRBJ1-1	-	CRVGEGSVNTEAFF	TGCAGAGTTGGGGAGGGGTCCGTGAACACTGAAGCTTTCTTT
TRBV4-1	TRBJ1-1	-	CASSPTTIMNTEAFF	TGCGCCAGCAGCCCCACGACAATCATGAACACTGAAGCTTTCTTT